This T cell receptor beta chain stems from a study of T cell responses to AZD1222 COVID-19 vaccine. The CDR3 is made up of 14 amino acids. Germline-derived CDR1 and CDR2 are MDHEN and SYDVKM. V was shortened by 5 bases and J by 2 bases, with 12 bases between the two germline ends. Sequencing used immunoSEQ multiplex PCR; TCRdb keeps in-frame clones, though not all of them. The sample lists 200,000 to 300,000 clones; over 90% were seen once. The rearrangement links TRBV28 to TRBJ1-2; D is possibly TRBD1 (5 bases). The sample here was peripheral blood, taken on day 0 of AZD1222 vaccination. The sequence was collected from an adult in good health. The CDR3 DNA is TGTGCCAGCAGTCCCCCGACAGAAAACTATGGCTACACCTTC. As protein: CASSPPTENYGYTF.